This T cell receptor (beta chain) was recovered during a study of T cell clones after liver transplantation. About the research overall: Three of the eight recipients were HCV-positive; the rest had non-autoimmune, non-viral transplant indications. Study-level findings and limits: A larger donor-reactive than third-party decline suggested partial antigen-specific deletion. Post-transplant, graft-donor-reactive CD4 TCRbeta sequences in blood dropped significantly in 5 of 8 subjects. Post-transplant time points were not standardized, so conclusions are preliminary.

Comments on this clone: The antigen is unknown.

CDR3 length: 18 residues. Germline V gene sequence: CDR1 SGHTA, CDR2 FQGTGA. The V gene end was trimmed by 5 bases and the J gene end by 1 base; junction bases not matched to a gene: 11. Clones were read by immunoSEQ multiplex PCR, and TCRdb kept only the in-frame ones, dropping some. The repertoire holds fewer than 110,000 clones, about 86% seen once, with roughly 2.8% in the top ten. The rearrangement links TRBV7-3 to TRBJ1-1, with 12 bases lining up with TRBD1. This clonotype originated in a human patient who received a liver transplant. T cells may partly derive from the graft donor. Sequencing was performed on CD4+ T cells from blood, taken approximately 50 months after liver transplant. CDR3 residues: CASSPLGGTGGRNTEAFF. The CDR3 bases are TGTGCCAGCAGCCCATTAGGCGGGACAGGGGGCAGGAACACTGAAGCTTTCTTT.